The rows below give T cell receptor beta chains drawn from one sample of a study of B cell selection in AIRE deficiency. Profiled with immunoSEQ multiplex PCR; TCRdb holds only in-frame clones, not every one. The sample holds approximately 18,000 clones; around 93% are singletons and the top ten take roughly 0.8%. Sequencing input: CD4+CD25+ Tregs sorted from PBMCs. The receptors stem from a human donor in good health. The CDR3 runs from the conserved cysteine through the conserved F or W. Each record gives: clone size, J gene, D gene, V gene, CDR3 protein, CDR3 DNA. D genes are given only for firm matches. Rows give clone size only sometimes, using once, few, many, or a class for an expanded clone.

abundance: once
j_gene: TRBJ2-1
d_gene: .
v_gene: TRBV14
CDR3aa: CASSQEYLASSYNEQFF
CDR3nt: TGTGCCAGCAGCCAAGAATATTTAGCGAGCTCCTACAATGAGCAGTTCTTC

abundance: .
j_gene: TRBJ2-1
d_gene: .
v_gene: TRBV19
CDR3aa: CASSIGWNEQFF
CDR3nt: TGTGCCAGTAGTATTGGATGGAATGAGCAGTTCTTC

abundance: .
j_gene: TRBJ1-6
d_gene: TRBD1
v_gene: TRBV28
CDR3aa: CASRFRPGQGKKWHSPLHF
CDR3nt: TGTGCCAGCAGGTTCCGACCGGGACAGGGGAAGAAGTGGCATTCACCCCTCCACTTT

abundance: few
j_gene: TRBJ2-1
d_gene: TRBD2
v_gene: TRBV6-5
CDR3aa: CASTRLAGGHDEQFF
CDR3nt: TGTGCCAGCACCCGACTAGCGGGAGGGCATGATGAGCAGTTCTTC

abundance: .
j_gene: TRBJ2-1
d_gene: TRBD2
v_gene: TRBV5-1
CDR3aa: CASSAGTSGRGQFF
CDR3nt: TGCGCCAGCAGCGCAGGGACTAGCGGGAGAGGGCAGTTCTTC

abundance: once
j_gene: TRBJ1-5
d_gene: .
v_gene: TRBV5-5
CDR3aa: CASSFNVNQPQHF
CDR3nt: TGTGCCAGCAGCTTCAACGTTAACCAGCCCCAGCATTTT

abundance: .
j_gene: TRBJ2-3
d_gene: .
v_gene: TRBV29-1
CDR3aa: CSVEDRRREDTQYF
CDR3nt: TGCAGCGTTGAAGATAGACGTCGAGAAGATACGCAGTATTTT

abundance: .
j_gene: TRBJ2-2
d_gene: .
v_gene: TRBV28
CDR3aa: CASSRQGGRTGELFF
CDR3nt: TGTGCCAGCAGTCGCCAGGGGGGGCGAACCGGGGAGCTGTTTTTT

abundance: .
j_gene: TRBJ2-3
d_gene: .
v_gene: TRBV7-3
CDR3aa: CASSSSPADTQYF
CDR3nt: TGTGCCAGCAGCTCCAGCCCGGCGGATACGCAGTATTTT

abundance: few
j_gene: TRBJ2-7
d_gene: TRBD1
v_gene: TRBV6-6
CDR3aa: CASTSPGQGYEQYF
CDR3nt: TGTGCCAGCACGTCACCGGGACAGGGCTACGAGCAGTACTTC

abundance: few
j_gene: TRBJ2-3
d_gene: TRBD2
v_gene: TRBV6-1
CDR3aa: CASSALVGLAGVGDTQYF
CDR3nt: TGTGCCAGCAGTGCGCTGGTGGGACTAGCGGGAGTAGGAGATACGCAGTATTTT

abundance: .
j_gene: TRBJ2-2
d_gene: .
v_gene: TRBV10-3
CDR3aa: CAIMADGELFF
CDR3nt: TGTGCCATCATGGCAGACGGGGAGCTGTTTTTT

abundance: .
j_gene: TRBJ1-5
d_gene: .
v_gene: TRBV6-5
CDR3aa: CASSPGRFNQPQHF
CDR3nt: TGTGCCAGCAGTCCCGGTCGTTTCAATCAGCCCCAGCATTTT

abundance: few
j_gene: TRBJ2-7
d_gene: .
v_gene: TRBV18
CDR3aa: CASSPGLRVNSYEQYF
CDR3nt: TGTGCCAGCTCACCGGGGTTGAGGGTAAACTCCTACGAGCAGTACTTC

abundance: .
j_gene: TRBJ2-5
d_gene: TRBD2
v_gene: TRBV5-1
CDR3aa: CASSFSGTSGTETQYF
CDR3nt: TGCGCCAGCAGCTTTTCCGGGACTAGCGGGACGGAGACCCAGTACTTC

abundance: once
j_gene: TRBJ2-7
d_gene: .
v_gene: TRBV6-6
CDR3aa: CASRRGVSYEQYF
CDR3nt: TGTGCCAGCAGGAGAGGGGTTTCCTACGAGCAGTACTTC

abundance: .
j_gene: TRBJ1-6
d_gene: .
v_gene: TRBV5-5
CDR3aa: CASSLEPGNSPLHF
CDR3nt: TGTGCCAGCAGCTTGGAGCCGGGGAATTCACCCCTCCACTTT

abundance: .
j_gene: TRBJ2-7
d_gene: TRBD2
v_gene: TRBV5-1
CDR3aa: CASSLAPTSGRAQYEQYF
CDR3nt: TGCGCCAGCAGCTTGGCCCCCACTAGCGGGAGGGCCCAGTACGAGCAGTACTTC

abundance: .
j_gene: TRBJ2-6
d_gene: .
v_gene: TRBV27
CDR3aa: CASKGGSTGANVLTF
CDR3nt: TGTGCCAGCAAGGGGGGGTCTACTGGGGCCAACGTCCTGACTTTC

abundance: .
j_gene: TRBJ2-5
d_gene: .
v_gene: TRBV5-1
CDR3aa: CASSLDQETQYF
CDR3nt: TGCGCCAGCAGCTTGGACCAAGAGACCCAGTACTTC

abundance: .
j_gene: TRBJ1-1
d_gene: TRBD1
v_gene: TRBV28
CDR3aa: CASRTGGGTEAFF
CDR3nt: TGCGCCAGCAGGACAGGGGGAGGTACTGAAGCTTTCTTT

abundance: .
j_gene: TRBJ1-5
d_gene: .
v_gene: TRBV18
CDR3aa: CASSPTGRDQPQHF
CDR3nt: TGTGCCAGCTCACCCACAGGGAGGGATCAGCCCCAGCATTTT

abundance: once
j_gene: TRBJ2-7
d_gene: .
v_gene: TRBV6-5
CDR3aa: CATSGRGNEQYF
CDR3nt: TGTGCCACCAGTGGCCGGGGGAACGAGCAGTACTTC

abundance: .
j_gene: TRBJ1-3
d_gene: TRBD1
v_gene: TRBV11-2
CDR3aa: CASSLTGSGNTIYF
CDR3nt: TGTGCCAGCAGCTTGACAGGGTCTGGAAACACCATATATTTT

abundance: .
j_gene: TRBJ2-1
d_gene: .
v_gene: TRBV5-1
CDR3aa: CASSPSRAQHNEQFF
CDR3nt: TGCGCCAGCAGCCCTTCACGGGCCCAACACAATGAGCAGTTCTTC

abundance: .
j_gene: TRBJ2-2
d_gene: .
v_gene: TRBV2
CDR3aa: CASTTMGRAGSGELFF
CDR3nt: TGTGCCAGCACCACAATGGGACGGGCGGGTTCCGGGGAGCTGTTTTTT

abundance: .
j_gene: TRBJ2-1
d_gene: TRBD2
v_gene: TRBV15
CDR3aa: CATSWGLAVDNEQFF
CDR3nt: TGTGCCACCAGCTGGGGACTAGCGGTAGACAATGAGCAGTTCTTC

abundance: once
j_gene: TRBJ1-2
d_gene: TRBD1
v_gene: TRBV27
CDR3aa: CASSLRRGQDGYTF
CDR3nt: TGTGCCAGCAGTTTACGCAGGGGGCAAGATGGCTACACCTTC

abundance: .
j_gene: TRBJ2-7
d_gene: TRBD1
v_gene: TRBV5-1
CDR3aa: CASSSFYGQEVYEQYF
CDR3nt: TGCGCCAGCAGCTCGTTTTATGGACAGGAGGTCTACGAGCAGTACTTC

abundance: once
j_gene: TRBJ2-3
d_gene: TRBD1
v_gene: TRBV19
CDR3aa: CASSIPWQGAPSTDTQYF
CDR3nt: TGTGCCAGTAGTATACCTTGGCAGGGGGCTCCTAGCACAGATACGCAGTATTTT

abundance: once
j_gene: TRBJ2-7
d_gene: TRBD2
v_gene: TRBV7-8
CDR3aa: CASSPPRTSGPYEQYF
CDR3nt: TGTGCCAGCAGCCCCCCACGGACTAGCGGCCCCTACGAGCAGTACTTC

abundance: .
j_gene: TRBJ2-7
d_gene: TRBD1
v_gene: TRBV5-6
CDR3aa: CASSLPGQGPYEQYF
CDR3nt: TGTGCCAGCAGCCTTCCGGGACAGGGGCCCTACGAGCAGTACTTC

abundance: .
j_gene: TRBJ2-7
d_gene: .
v_gene: TRBV28
CDR3aa: CAANWRASNEQYF
CDR3nt: TGTGCCGCCAATTGGCGAGCCTCCAACGAGCAGTACTTC

abundance: once
j_gene: TRBJ2-3
d_gene: TRBD1
v_gene: TRBV28
CDR3aa: CASSSRTGATDTQYF
CDR3nt: TGTGCCAGCAGTTCTAGGACAGGGGCGACAGATACGCAGTATTTT

abundance: once
j_gene: TRBJ2-5
d_gene: .
v_gene: TRBV6-5
CDR3aa: CASSYSRASQETQYF
CDR3nt: TGTGCCAGCAGTTACTCGAGGGCCAGCCAAGAGACCCAGTACTTC

abundance: .
j_gene: TRBJ2-7
d_gene: .
v_gene: TRBV28
CDR3aa: CASSLVRSYEQYF
CDR3nt: TGTGCCAGCAGTTTGGTCAGATCCTACGAGCAGTACTTC

abundance: .
j_gene: TRBJ1-1
d_gene: .
v_gene: TRBV7-9
CDR3aa: CASSAPGLGAFF
CDR3nt: TGTGCCAGCAGCGCCCCGGGCCTGGGGGCTTTCTTT

abundance: .
j_gene: TRBJ2-7
d_gene: .
v_gene: TRBV12-2
CDR3aa: CASRLGYRGRRGRRKEQYF
CDR3nt: TGTGCAAGTCGCTTAGGCTACAGGGGGAGGCGCGGGAGAAGGAAAGAGCAGTACTTC

abundance: .
j_gene: TRBJ1-4
d_gene: .
v_gene: TRBV5-5
CDR3aa: CASSFRVSRFGEKLFF
CDR3nt: TGTGCCAGCAGCTTCCGCGTCAGCCGTTTTGGCGAAAAACTGTTTTTT

abundance: few
j_gene: TRBJ1-4
d_gene: .
v_gene: TRBV4-2
CDR3aa: CASSQRGTVATNEKLFF
CDR3nt: TGTGCCAGCAGCCAACGCGGGACGGTTGCAACTAATGAAAAACTGTTTTTT

abundance: .
j_gene: TRBJ1-2
d_gene: .
v_gene: TRBV19
CDR3aa: CASSASSGYTF
CDR3nt: TGTGCCAGTAGTGCTTCATCAGGCTACACCTTC

abundance: once
j_gene: TRBJ2-2
d_gene: TRBD2
v_gene: TRBV4-2
CDR3aa: CASSQDSRVLAVMNTGELFF
CDR3nt: TGTGCCAGCAGCCAAGATTCTAGGGTACTAGCGGTAATGAACACCGGGGAGCTGTTTTTT

abundance: .
j_gene: TRBJ1-2
d_gene: TRBD1
v_gene: TRBV20-1
CDR3aa: CSQGDDYGYTF
CDR3nt: TGCAGTCAGGGGGATGACTATGGCTACACCTTC

abundance: .
j_gene: TRBJ2-1
d_gene: .
v_gene: TRBV18
CDR3aa: CASSPTLVDWNEQFF
CDR3nt: TGTGCCAGCTCACCAACACTAGTAGATTGGAATGAGCAGTTCTTC

abundance: .
j_gene: TRBJ1-5
d_gene: .
v_gene: TRBV27
CDR3aa: CASRIRAYSNQPQHF
CDR3nt: TGTGCCAGCAGAATTCGAGCTTATAGCAATCAGCCCCAGCATTTT

abundance: .
j_gene: TRBJ1-3
d_gene: .
v_gene: TRBV6-5
CDR3aa: CASSYSTGNTIYF
CDR3nt: TGTGCCAGCAGTTACTCGACGGGAAACACCATATATTTT

abundance: .
j_gene: TRBJ1-1
d_gene: .
v_gene: TRBV1
CDR3aa: CTSSQDAIPVSPEAFF
CDR3nt: TGCACCAGCAGCCAAGACGCTATTCCCGTATCCCCTGAAGCTTTCTTT

abundance: .
j_gene: TRBJ2-1
d_gene: TRBD2
v_gene: TRBV19
CDR3aa: CASSPLAGYNEQFF
CDR3nt: TGTGCCAGTAGTCCACTAGCGGGATACAATGAGCAGTTCTTC

abundance: .
j_gene: TRBJ2-7
d_gene: .
v_gene: TRBV11-2
CDR3aa: CASSLGSGTRAYEQYF
CDR3nt: TGTGCCAGCAGCCTAGGATCCGGGACAAGGGCCTACGAGCAGTACTTC

abundance: once
j_gene: TRBJ1-1
d_gene: .
v_gene: TRBV14
CDR3aa: CASSQDRVTEAFF
CDR3nt: TGTGCCAGCAGCCAAGACAGGGTGACTGAAGCTTTCTTT

abundance: .
j_gene: TRBJ2-3
d_gene: TRBD1
v_gene: TRBV2
CDR3aa: CASRGGGVTDTQYF
CDR3nt: TGTGCCAGCCGAGGGGGCGGCGTCACAGATACGCAGTATTTT

abundance: few
j_gene: TRBJ1-5
d_gene: TRBD1
v_gene: TRBV7-8
CDR3aa: CASSNEIGQGGYRPQHF
CDR3nt: TGTGCCAGCAGCAACGAAATTGGACAGGGGGGGTATCGGCCCCAGCATTTT

abundance: .
j_gene: TRBJ1-1
d_gene: .
v_gene: TRBV5-4
CDR3aa: CASSPGTGGRGAFF
CDR3nt: TGTGCCAGCAGCCCAGGGACGGGCGGAAGGGGGGCTTTCTTT